The 20 T cell receptor beta chains in this list originate from one sample, sequenced in a study of CD8 T cells in Susac syndrome. A quantity of roughly 0.5 to 1 ug RNA underwent reverse transcription using random hexamers. TCRdb processed the immunoSEQ multiplex PCR reads anew with MiXCR; each CDR3 protein has one entry. Here the sample spans some 150,000 distinct CDR3 sequences, 85% to 95% being singletons. Specimen: CD8+ T cells from PBMCs. The source of these receptors is a human donor with multiple sclerosis.

This chain uses TRBV9 with TRBJ2-3, with no clear D. The V gene lost 0 bases and the J gene lost 6 bases, with 17 bases spanning the gap. The germline gives CDR1 SGDLS, CDR2 YYNGEE. There are 16 residues in the CDR3. Here the CDR3 reads CASSVAGRKTRDTQYF. DNA of the CDR3: TGTGCCAGCAGCGTAGCAGGCCGCAAAACGAGGGATACGCAGTATTTT.

The chain joins TRBV3-1 to TRBJ2-3; 7 bases line up with TRBD2. CDR3 length equals 17 residues. Trimming took 0 bases from V and 0 from J; bases not matched to a gene: 6. Germline V gives CDR1 LGHDT, CDR2 YNNKEL (reference sequence). In DNA, the CDR3 is TGTGCCAGCAGCCAAGATGGGCCGGGGGGAAGCACAGATACGCAGTATTTT. Translating it yields CASSQDGPGGSTDTQYF.

The gene calls are TRBV5-6 and TRBJ1-4; 7 bases agree with TRBD1. Germline CDR1 SGHDT, CDR2 YYEEEE. V was pared by 2 bases and J by 8 bases, with 3 bases of the junction left unmatched. The CDR3 has 13 amino acids. The CDR3 loop is CASSLGGREKLFF. As DNA, the CDR3 is TGTGCCAGCAGCTTAGGGGGCAGAGAAAAACTGTTTTTT.

This chain links TRBV7-3 with TRBJ1-6, with D perhaps matching TRBD1 (6 bases). The CDR3 spans 16 residues. V was cut by 2 bases and J by 4 bases, with 12 bases left in between. Germline lookup yields CDR1 SGHTA and CDR2 FQGTGA. The CDR3 reads CASSLQGRGYNSPLHF. CDR3 coding DNA: TGTGCCAGCAGCTTACAGGGGAGAGGATATAATTCACCCCTCCACTTT. The entire variable domain, with the rest obtained from reference TRBV7-3 and TRBJ1-6, is as follows: GAGVSQTPSNKVTEKGKYVELRCDPISGHTALYWYRQSLGQGPEFLIYFQGTGAADDSGLPNDRFFAVRPEGSVSTLKIQRTERGDSAVYLCASSLQGRGYNSPLHFGNGTRLTVT.

The chain recombines TRBV7-2 with TRBJ2-7; maybe TRBD2 (5 bases). Trimming pared 3 bases from V and 2 bases from J, leaving 8 bases between. CDR3 length: 13 amino acids. Germline loops: CDR1 SGHTA, CDR2 FQGNSA. DNA of the CDR3: TGTGCCAGCAGCTTCGGGGTCACCTACGAGCAGTACTTC. This sequence encodes CASSFGVTYEQYF.

This rearrangement joins TRBV9 to TRBJ2-3; the D is unclear. The V and J ends lost 0 bases and 4 bases respectively, with 9 bases between them. The CDR3 spans 14 residues. Germline lookup yields CDR1 SGDLS and CDR2 YYNGEE. The CDR3 coding sequence is TGTGCCAGCAGCGTAGGGGATGCCCCAGATACGCAGTATTTT. The encoded protein is CASSVGDAPDTQYF.

This sequence joins TRBV4-3 and TRBJ2-4; tentatively, D is TRBD1 (7 bases). Germline values: CDR1 LGHNA, CDR2 YSLEER. The CDR3 is 14 amino acids. Trimming pared 1 base from V and 8 bases from J, leaving 12 bases between. Written as DNA, the CDR3 is TGCGCCAGCAGCCAAGGAGACAGGGAGGACATTCAGTACTTC. Translating it yields CASSQGDREDIQYF.

The chain combines TRBV13 with TRBJ1-4; the D is unclear. CDR3 length: 15 residues. Trimming left V 0 bases short and J 12 bases short, with 17 bases between. Germline CDR1 is PRHDT and CDR2 is FYEKMQ (reference sequence). This chain's CDR3 is CASSLGRLTAGELFF. The CDR3 coding sequence is TGTGCCAGCAGCTTAGGCCGTCTAACGGCCGGGGAACTGTTTTTT.

This clonotype was detected only a few times. The chain is built from TRBV7-6 and TRBJ2-1, with TRBD1 matching 7 bases. V shed 5 bases, J shed 10 bases, and the junction held 5 bases outside the gene matches. The CDR3 has 12 amino acids. Germline CDR1 is SGHVS and CDR2 is FNYEAQ. In nucleotides, the CDR3 is TGTGCCAGCAGCCACGACAGGGTCGAGCAGTTCTTC. This codes for CASSHDRVEQFF.

CDR3 in DNA: TGTGCCAGCAGCTTAGGGCGGGGGAGTATTCAGTACTTC. Its protein is CASSLGRGSIQYF. The chain combines TRBV7-9 with TRBJ2-4; 7 bases are shared with TRBD2. The CDR3 loop spans 13 amino acids. Trimming cost V 1 base and J 10 bases; bases outside gene matches: 4. CDR1 and CDR2 from the germline V gene are SEHNR and FQNEAQ (reference sequence).

The chain couples TRBV7-2 to TRBJ2-7; unclear D gene. Per the germline V gene, CDR1 is SGHTA and CDR2 is FQGNSA. This CDR3 has 15 amino acids. V was pared by 1 base and J by 0 bases, with 10 bases between. CDR3 nucleotides: TGTGCCAGCAGCTTAGGAGCATCCCTCTCCTACGAGCAGTACTTC. Translation gives CASSLGASLSYEQYF. Complete variable domain (other parts from reference TRBV7-2 and TRBJ2-7): GAGVSQSPSNKVTEKGKDVELRCDPISGHTALYWYRQSLGQGLEFLIYFQGNSAPDKSGLPSDRFSAERTGGSVSTLTIQRTQQEDSAVYLCASSLGASLSYEQYFGPGTRLTVT.

This chain uses TRBV6-5 with TRBJ1-1; D is perhaps TRBD1 (6 bases). Trimming cost V 6 bases and J 1 base, with 12 bases left between them. CDR1 MNHEY and CDR2 SVGAGI come from the germline V gene. The CDR3 length is 14 residues. The CDR3 nucleotides are TGTGCCAGCAGCCCCCAGGGGCCGAACACTGAAGCTTTCTTT. It is translated as CASSPQGPNTEAFF.

The CDR3 DNA reads TGTGCCAGCAGCCGCACCGACAGGGGCACAGATACGCAGTATTTT. Translating it yields CASSRTDRGTDTQYF. The chain couples TRBV3-1 to TRBJ2-3; 7 bases fit TRBD1. V dropped 4 bases and J dropped 1; count of bases not matched to a gene: 5. The CDR3 has 15 amino acids. Germline CDR1 LGHDT, CDR2 YNNKEL (reference sequence).

This rearrangement joins TRBV14 to TRBJ2-7, with D possibly TRBD2 on 6 matching bases. Between the trimmed V and J ends, which lost 6 bases and 7 bases, there was a span of 16 bases. This CDR3 region has 13 residues. Germline V CDR1 and CDR2: SGHDN, FVKESK. The CDR3 loop reads CASRNRGRGEQYF. CDR3 nucleotides: TGTGCCAGCAGGAACCGGGGACGGGGGGAGCAGTACTTC.

This clonotype has a single count. The V and J genes are TRBV6-2 or TRBV6-3 and TRBJ2-1; TRBD2 aligns across 12 bases. The length of the CDR3 is 16 residues. Germline V gives CDR1 MNHEY, CDR2 SVGEGT. J gave up 2 bases and V 5 bases, and 4 bases lay outside the gene matches. The CDR3 sequence: CASSRLAGDTYNEQFF. CDR3 nucleotides: TGTGCCAGCAGTAGACTAGCGGGGGATACCTACAATGAGCAGTTCTTC.

This clonotype was seen a single time. The V gene is TRBV9, the J gene TRBJ2-5; perhaps TRBD2 as D (6 bases). With 0 bases removed from V and 5 bases from J, the gap between germline ends came to 14 bases. CDR3 length: 15 amino acids. Germline CDR1 and CDR2: SGDLS and YYNGEE. The CDR3, as DNA: TGTGCCAGCAGCGTAGGACTAGGGTCGCTGGAGACCCAGTACTTC. Protein product: CASSVGLGSLETQYF.

The chain recombines TRBV6-6 with TRBJ1-5; D remains ambiguous. The CDR3 extends over 12 amino acids. Trimming pared 2 bases from V and 7 bases from J, leaving 6 bases between. Germline-derived CDR1 and CDR2 are MNHNY and SVGAGI (reference sequence). CDR3 in amino acids: CASSYAEQPQHF. In nucleotides, the CDR3 is TGTGCCAGCAGTTACGCTGAACAGCCCCAGCATTTT.

This rearrangement joins TRBV9 to TRBJ2-2, with 9 bases lining up with TRBD1. This CDR3 has 15 residues. Germline assignment: CDR1 SGDLS and CDR2 YYNGEE. Unmatched junction bases numbered 8, after V lost 4 bases and J lost 7 bases. This CDR3 reads CASSPGTGLSGELFF. DNA of the CDR3: TGTGCCAGCAGCCCCGGGACAGGGCTTAGCGGGGAGCTGTTTTTT.

The J gene is TRBJ2-5, the V gene TRBV27; the D gene could be TRBD1 or TRBD2 (6 bases each). This CDR3 region has 20 residues. In germline, CDR1 is MNHEY, CDR2 SMNVEV (reference sequence). The V and J ends lost 3 bases and 4 bases respectively, with 30 bases between them. This CDR3 reads CASSFPAPPGTQGLGETQYF. The CDR3 DNA follows: TGTGCCAGCAGTTTTCCGGCTCCCCCGGGGACACAGGGACTCGGAGAGACCCAGTACTTC.

The chain combines TRBV30 with TRBJ2-7; D is possibly TRBD1 (5 bases). The CDR3 is 13 amino acids. Between the trimmed V and J ends, which lost 2 bases and 2 bases, there was a span of 10 bases. CDR1 GTSNPN and CDR2 SVGIG come from the germline V gene (reference sequence). The CDR3 loop reads CAWSYEDTYEQYF. CDR3 DNA sequence: TGTGCCTGGAGTTATGAGGACACCTACGAGCAGTACTTC.